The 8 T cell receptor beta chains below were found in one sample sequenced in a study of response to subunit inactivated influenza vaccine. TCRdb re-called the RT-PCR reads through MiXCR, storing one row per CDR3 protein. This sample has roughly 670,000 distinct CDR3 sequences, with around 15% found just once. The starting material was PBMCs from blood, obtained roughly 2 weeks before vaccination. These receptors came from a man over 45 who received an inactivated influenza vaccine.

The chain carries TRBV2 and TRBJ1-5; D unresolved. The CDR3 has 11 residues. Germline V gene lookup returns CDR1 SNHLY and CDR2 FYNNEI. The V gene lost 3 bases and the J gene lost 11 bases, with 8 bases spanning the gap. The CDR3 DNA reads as TGTGCCAGCAGTGAGTCCAGGACCCAGCATTTT. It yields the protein CASSESRTQHF.

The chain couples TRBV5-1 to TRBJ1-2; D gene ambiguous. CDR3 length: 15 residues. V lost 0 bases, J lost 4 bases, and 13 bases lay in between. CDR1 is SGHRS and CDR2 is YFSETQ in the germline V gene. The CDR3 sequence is CASSLVASRGYGYTF. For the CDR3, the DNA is TGCGCCAGCAGCTTGGTGGCCTCGAGAGGCTATGGCTACACCTTC.

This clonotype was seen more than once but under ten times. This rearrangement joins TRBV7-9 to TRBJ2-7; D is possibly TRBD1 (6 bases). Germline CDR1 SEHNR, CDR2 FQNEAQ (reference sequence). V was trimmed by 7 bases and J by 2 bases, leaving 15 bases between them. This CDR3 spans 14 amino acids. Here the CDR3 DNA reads TGTGCCAGCACTCCGGACAGTCCACCCTACGAGCAGTACTTC. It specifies CASTPDSPPYEQYF.

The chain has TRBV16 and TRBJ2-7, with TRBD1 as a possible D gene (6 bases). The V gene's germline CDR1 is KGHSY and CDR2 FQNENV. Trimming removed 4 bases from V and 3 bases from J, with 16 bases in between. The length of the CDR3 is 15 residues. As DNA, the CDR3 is TGTGCCAGCAGCCCCAGGGGATCCCCTATCTACGAGCAGTACTTC. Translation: CASSPRGSPIYEQYF. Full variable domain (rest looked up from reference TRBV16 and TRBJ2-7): GEEVAQTPKHLVRGEGQKAKLYCAPIKGHSYVFWYQQVLKNEFKFLISFQNENVFDETGMPKERFSAKCLPNSPCSLEIQATKLEDSAVYFCASSPRGSPIYEQYFGPGTRLTVT.

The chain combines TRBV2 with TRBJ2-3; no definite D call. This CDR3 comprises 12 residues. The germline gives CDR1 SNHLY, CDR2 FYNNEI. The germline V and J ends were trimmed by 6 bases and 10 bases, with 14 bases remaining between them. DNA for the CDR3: TGTGCCAGCAGCGCAGACTCTCCAGCGCAGTATTTT. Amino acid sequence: CASSADSPAQYF.

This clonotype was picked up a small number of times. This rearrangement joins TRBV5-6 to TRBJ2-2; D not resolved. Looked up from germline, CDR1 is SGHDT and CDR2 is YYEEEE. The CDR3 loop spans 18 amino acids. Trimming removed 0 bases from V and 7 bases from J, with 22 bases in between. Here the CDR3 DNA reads TGTGCCAGCAGCTTGGCCGTGGCGTCTTTCAGACGCGGCGGGGAGCTGTTTTTT. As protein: CASSLAVASFRRGGELFF.

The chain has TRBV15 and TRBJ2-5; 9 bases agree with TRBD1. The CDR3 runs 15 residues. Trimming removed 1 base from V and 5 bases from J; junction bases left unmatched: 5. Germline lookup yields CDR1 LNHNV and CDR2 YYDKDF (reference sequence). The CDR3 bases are TGTGCCACCAGCAGAGTACAGGGGGCTTGGGAGACCCAGTACTTC. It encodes CATSRVQGAWETQYF.

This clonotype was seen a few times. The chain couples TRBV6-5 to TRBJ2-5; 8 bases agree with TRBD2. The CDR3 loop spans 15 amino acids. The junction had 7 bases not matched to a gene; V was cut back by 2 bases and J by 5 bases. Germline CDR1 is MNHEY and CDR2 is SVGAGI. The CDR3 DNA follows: TGTGCCAGCAGTTACGGCAGCGGGGGCGGCGAGACCCAGTACTTC. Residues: CASSYGSGGGETQYF.